These 19 T cell receptor beta chains came from one sample sequenced in a study of T cell repertoires in cytomegalovirus infection. These receptors lack a known antigen. One entry per CDR3 protein results from TCRdb running MiXCR on the reads. This repertoire shows some 800,000 distinct CDR3 sequences, roughly 33% found once; its top ten account for approximately 13%. The input for sequencing was cultured CD8+ T cells from PBMCs, taken from culture after CMV antigen stimulation. These receptors originate from a human donor in good health (CMV status not recorded). Some clones in this sample may be carry-over from other donors' samples.

The genes are TRBV12-3 or TRBV12-4 and TRBJ1-1, with D possibly TRBD1 on 5 matching bases. Between the trimmed V and J ends, which lost 8 bases and 4 bases, there was a span of 14 bases. This CDR3 is 13 amino acids long. CDR3 sequence (DNA): TGTGCCAGCGCCCGGGGGGGAGGCACTGAAGCTTTCTTT. Amino acids: CASARGGGTEAFF.

The chain combines TRBV28 with TRBJ1-1; D is unresolved. The V end was cut by 7 bases, the J end by 5 bases, with 14 bases between. The CDR3 is 13 residues long. Per the germline V gene, CDR1 is MDHEN and CDR2 is SYDVKM. CDR3 coding DNA: TGTGCCAGCAATGCGGTCGCGCGGACTGAAGCTTTCTTT. Its protein product is CASNAVARTEAFF.

This clonotype was counted between two and nine times. This chain links TRBV19 with TRBJ2-6, with D possibly TRBD2 on 5 matching bases. This CDR3 spans 17 amino acids. The ends were cut back, 0 bases at V and 1 base at J, with 10 bases in the middle. Per germline, CDR1 LNHDA and CDR2 SQIVND (reference sequence). The DNA for the CDR3 is TGTGCCAGTAGTATAGAAAGAGGGAAGTCTGGGGCCAACGTCCTGACTTTC. Its protein product is CASSIERGKSGANVLTF.

The chain couples TRBV19 to TRBJ2-3, with 7 nucleotides matching TRBD1. The V segment lost 5 bases and the J segment 2 bases; nucleotides outside the gene matches: 7. CDR1 and CDR2 from the germline V gene are LNHDA and SQIVND (reference sequence). CDR3 length: 15 amino acids. Here the CDR3 reads CASSPGTATTDTQYF. The CDR3 DNA reads TGTGCCAGTAGTCCTGGGACAGCCACCACAGATACGCAGTATTTT.

This clonotype was observed a few times. The J gene is TRBJ1-1, the V gene TRBV28; D not certain. The CDR3 extends over 12 amino acids. In germline, CDR1 is MDHEN, CDR2 SYDVKM. Trimming removed 3 bases from V and 3 bases from J, with 5 bases in between. The CDR3 DNA is TGTGCCAGCAGTTTTTACTACACTGAAGCTTTCTTT. Amino acids: CASSFYYTEAFF.

This chain links TRBV7-9 with TRBJ1-2, with D possibly TRBD1 on 6 matching bases. Germline V CDR1 and CDR2: SEHNR, FQNEAQ (reference sequence). The CDR3 runs 17 residues. V was shortened by 5 bases and J by 0 bases, with 19 bases between the two germline ends. The CDR3 spells CASSNSWVDRSNYGYTF. CDR3 nucleotide sequence: TGTGCCAGCAGCAACTCATGGGTGGACAGATCTAACTATGGCTACACCTTC.

The sample holds a few counts of this clonotype. This rearrangement joins TRBV7-2 to TRBJ2-7; D might be TRBD1 (5 bases). CDR3 length: 13 residues. From germline, CDR1 is SGHTA and CDR2 FQGNSA. The germline V and J ends were trimmed by 3 bases and 5 bases, with 11 bases remaining between them. CDR3 in DNA: TGTGCCAGCAGCTTTACAGGTCTCGACGAGCAGTACTTC. Its translation is CASSFTGLDEQYF. The entire variable domain, with the rest obtained from reference TRBV7-2 and TRBJ2-7, is as follows: GAGVSQSPSNKVTEKGKDVELRCDPISGHTALYWYRQSLGQGLEFLIYFQGNSAPDKSGLPSDRFSAERTGGSVSTLTIQRTQQEDSAVYLCASSFTGLDEQYFGPGTRLTVT.

This clonotype has more than one count but fewer than ten. The chain carries TRBV7-6 and TRBJ2-5, with TRBD2 matching over 9 bases. The CDR3 runs to 16 residues. After removal of 2 bases from V and 3 bases from J, the junction contained 7 bases not matched to a gene. CDR1 and CDR2 from the germline V gene are SGHVS and FNYEAQ. CDR3 region: CASSLFSGTSKETQYF. The CDR3, as DNA: TGTGCCAGCAGCTTATTTTCCGGGACTAGCAAAGAGACCCAGTACTTC.

The rearrangement joins TRBV9 to TRBJ2-1; 10 nucleotides agree with TRBD2. CDR3 length: 17 residues. Germline V CDR1 and CDR2: SGDLS, YYNGEE. V shed 2 bases, J shed 0 bases, and the junction held 5 bases outside the gene matches. DNA of the CDR3: TGTGCCAGCAGCGTCCCAAAGCGGGGGGGCTCCTACAATGAGCAGTTCTTC. Amino acids: CASSVPKRGGSYNEQFF.

The sample holds many counts of this clonotype. V is TRBV28 and J is TRBJ1-1; 8 bases are a match to TRBD1. This CDR3 comprises 15 residues. Germline V CDR1 and CDR2: MDHEN, SYDVKM. The trim removed 5 bases at V and 1 base at J, leaving 6 bases unmatched. The CDR3 DNA is TGTGCCAGCAGTCTAACAGGGGGGAGGAACACTGAAGCTTTCTTT. It codes for CASSLTGGRNTEAFF.

The chain links TRBV6-2 or TRBV6-3 to TRBJ2-7; TRBD2 aligns across 7 bases. The V segment lost 5 bases and the J segment 7 bases; nucleotides outside the gene matches: 8. Looked up from germline, CDR1 is MNHEY and CDR2 is SVGEGT. The CDR3 is 13 amino acids. The CDR3 spells CASSPGRGVEQYV. The CDR3 DNA sequence: TGTGCCAGCAGTCCAGGCCGGGGGGTTGAGCAGTACGTC.

A few counts support this clonotype. This CDR3 reads CASSPSTGWGNEQFF. As DNA, the CDR3 is TGTGCCAGCAGTCCCTCGACAGGTTGGGGGAATGAGCAGTTCTTC. The chain is built from TRBV27 and TRBJ2-1; a weak D match, TRBD1 (6 bases). CDR1 MNHEY and CDR2 SMNVEV come from the germline V gene (reference sequence). Trimming removed 5 bases at V and 7 bases at J, with 18 bases between. The CDR3 is made up of 15 amino acids.

The chain joins TRBV6-5 to TRBJ2-5, with TRBD2 as a possible D gene (6 bases). CDR3 length: 15 residues. V lost 2 bases and J 1 base, leaving 11 bases between the germline ends. The germline V gene encodes CDR1 MNHEY and CDR2 SVGAGI. CDR3 sequence (DNA): TGTGCCAGCAGTTACCAGGGACTTATCCAAGAGACCCAGTACTTC. Its translation: CASSYQGLIQETQYF.

The chain is built from TRBV28 and TRBJ1-1; D is ambiguous. The V end lost 3 bases, the J end lost 3 bases, and 8 bases lay between the germline ends. Germline CDR1 MDHEN, CDR2 SYDVKM. This CDR3 spans 13 amino acids. CDR3 DNA sequence: TGTGCCAGCAGTTTTAAGGGTCACACTGAAGCTTTCTTT. Its protein product is CASSFKGHTEAFF.

V and J are TRBV4-3 and TRBJ2-6, with 11 bases that match TRBD1. The V segment lost 3 bases and the J segment 0 bases; nucleotides outside the gene matches: 7. The CDR3 runs to 19 residues. The germline V gene encodes CDR1 LGHNA and CDR2 YSLEER. CDR3 bases: TGCGCCAGCAGCCAGGGACAGGGGGATTTTTACTCTGGGGCCAACGTCCTGACTTTC. The encoded protein is CASSQGQGDFYSGANVLTF.

This clonotype has a count of ten or more. The V gene is TRBV7-8, the J gene TRBJ1-1; D is undetermined. Per germline, CDR1 SGHVS and CDR2 FQNEAQ. The CDR3 has 12 amino acids. V was trimmed by 5 bases and J by 12 bases, leaving 16 bases between them. CDR3 coding DNA: TGTGCCAGCAGCCCGTGGACGGCCAGAACTTTCTTT. Amino acid sequence: CASSPWTARTFF.

The chain joins TRBV27 to TRBJ1-1, with D possibly being TRBD1 (6 bases). V shed 3 bases and J shed 6 bases, with 23 bases lying between them. The CDR3 sequence is 17 residues long. Looked up from germline, CDR1 is MNHEY and CDR2 is SMNVEV (reference sequence). As DNA, the CDR3 is TGTGCCAGCAGTTTCCACTTTCAACCGGGACAAGACCCTGAAGCTTTCTTT. It encodes CASSFHFQPGQDPEAFF.

For the CDR3, the DNA is TGTGCCAGTAGTCCAGGGACGGTCTCTTTTCGGCCCCAGCATTTT. Translating gives CASSPGTVSFRPQHF. The chain employs TRBV19 and TRBJ1-5; perhaps TRBD1 as D (5 bases). Trimming pared 5 bases from V and 9 bases from J, leaving 20 bases between. The length of the CDR3 is 15 residues. Germline CDR1 reads LNHDA; CDR2 reads SQIVND (reference sequence).

This clonotype was detected only a few times. The V call is TRBV2, the J call TRBJ2-5; D possibly matches TRBD1 or TRBD2 (5 bases each). Germline-derived CDR1 and CDR2 are SNHLY and FYNNEI. This CDR3 region has 14 residues. V dropped 6 bases and J dropped 4 bases, with 15 bases sitting between them. CDR3: CASSGTSTPETQYF. For the CDR3, the DNA is TGTGCCAGCAGCGGGACCAGTACCCCAGAGACCCAGTACTTC.